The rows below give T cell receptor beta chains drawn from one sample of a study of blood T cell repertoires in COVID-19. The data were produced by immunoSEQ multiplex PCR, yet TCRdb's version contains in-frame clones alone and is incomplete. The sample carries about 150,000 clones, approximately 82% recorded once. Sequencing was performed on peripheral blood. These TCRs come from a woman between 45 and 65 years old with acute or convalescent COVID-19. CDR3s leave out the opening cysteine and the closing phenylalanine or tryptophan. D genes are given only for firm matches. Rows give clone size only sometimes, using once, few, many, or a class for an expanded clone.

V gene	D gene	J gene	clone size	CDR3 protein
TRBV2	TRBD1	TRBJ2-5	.	ASSHTTWDSFQETQY
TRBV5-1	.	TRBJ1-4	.	ASRSVQRTGNEKLF
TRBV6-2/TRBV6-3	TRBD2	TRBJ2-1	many	ASSYNVGTSGVSYNEQF
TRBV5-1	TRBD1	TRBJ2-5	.	ASSAGTGQETQY
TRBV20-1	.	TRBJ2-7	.	SAKKHREQY
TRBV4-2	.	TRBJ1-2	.	ASSQARQVVYGYT
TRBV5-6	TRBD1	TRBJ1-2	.	ASSLGQDPGYT
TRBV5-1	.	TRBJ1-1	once	ASSLGQANTEAF
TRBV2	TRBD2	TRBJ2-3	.	ASSAASGGPGTDTQY
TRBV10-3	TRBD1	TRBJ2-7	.	AIRQGISYEQY
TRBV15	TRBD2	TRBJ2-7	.	ATSRPGTSGIYEQY
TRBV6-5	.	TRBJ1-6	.	ASRRGGAENSPLH
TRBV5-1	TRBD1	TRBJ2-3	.	ASSVPTGGPDTQY
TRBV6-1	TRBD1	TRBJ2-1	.	ASSEDPGQGYNEQF
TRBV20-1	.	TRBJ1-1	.	SARMPGTAF
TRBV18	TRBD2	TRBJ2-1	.	ASSPGTSSNNEQF
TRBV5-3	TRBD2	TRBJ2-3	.	ARSREFSGTSLHTQY
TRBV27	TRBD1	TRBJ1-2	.	ASAGTGGAGRRGYGYT
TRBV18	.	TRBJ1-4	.	ASSPPSTRDEKLF
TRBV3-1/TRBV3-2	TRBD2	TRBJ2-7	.	ASSQVPGLAPLGSPYEQY
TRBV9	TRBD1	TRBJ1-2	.	ASSVSGTERGYT
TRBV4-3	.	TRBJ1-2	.	ASSLSPQGGYGYT
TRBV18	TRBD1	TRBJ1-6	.	ASSAGQAHNSPLH
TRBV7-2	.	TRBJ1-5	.	ASSTYRHSNQPQH
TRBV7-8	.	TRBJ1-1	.	ASSLAHDEAF
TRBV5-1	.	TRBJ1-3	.	ASSLRGGSGNTIY
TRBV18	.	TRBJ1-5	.	ASSEQGNQPQH
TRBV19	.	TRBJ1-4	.	ASSPRRTGTRNEKLF
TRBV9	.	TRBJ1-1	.	ASSVDGHGGAEAF
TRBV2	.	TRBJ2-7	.	ASMLNSEQY
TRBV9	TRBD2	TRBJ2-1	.	ASSETAGGYNEQF
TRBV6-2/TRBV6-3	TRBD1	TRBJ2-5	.	ASSGQGGETQY
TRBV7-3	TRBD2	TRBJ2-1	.	ASSISGPYNEQF